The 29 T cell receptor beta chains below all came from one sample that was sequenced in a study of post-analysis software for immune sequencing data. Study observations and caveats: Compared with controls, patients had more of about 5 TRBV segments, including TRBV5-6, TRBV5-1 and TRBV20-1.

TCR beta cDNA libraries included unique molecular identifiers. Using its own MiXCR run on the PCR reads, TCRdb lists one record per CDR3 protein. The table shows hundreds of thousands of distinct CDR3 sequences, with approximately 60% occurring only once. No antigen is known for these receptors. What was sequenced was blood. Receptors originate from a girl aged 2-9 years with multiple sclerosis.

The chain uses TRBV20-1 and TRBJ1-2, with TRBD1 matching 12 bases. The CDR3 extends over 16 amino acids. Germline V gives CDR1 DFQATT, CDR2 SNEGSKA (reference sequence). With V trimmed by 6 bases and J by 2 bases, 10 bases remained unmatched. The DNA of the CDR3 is TGCAGTGCCCGACCGGGACAGGGGGCAGCCAACTATGGCTACACCTTC. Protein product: CSARPGQGAANYGYTF.

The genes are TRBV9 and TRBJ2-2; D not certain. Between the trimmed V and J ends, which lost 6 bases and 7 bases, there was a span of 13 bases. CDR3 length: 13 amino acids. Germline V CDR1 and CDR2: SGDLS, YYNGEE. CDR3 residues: CASNMATDGELFF. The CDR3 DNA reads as TGTGCCAGCAATATGGCAACCGACGGGGAGCTGTTTTTT.

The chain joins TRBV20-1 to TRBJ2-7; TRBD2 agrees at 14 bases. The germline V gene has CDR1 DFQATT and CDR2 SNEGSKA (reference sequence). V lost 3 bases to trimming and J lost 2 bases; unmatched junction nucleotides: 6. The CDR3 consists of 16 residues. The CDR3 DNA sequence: TGCAGTGCTAGGGGGGGGACTAGCGGGAGACCCTACGAGCAGTACTTC. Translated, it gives CSARGGTSGRPYEQYF.

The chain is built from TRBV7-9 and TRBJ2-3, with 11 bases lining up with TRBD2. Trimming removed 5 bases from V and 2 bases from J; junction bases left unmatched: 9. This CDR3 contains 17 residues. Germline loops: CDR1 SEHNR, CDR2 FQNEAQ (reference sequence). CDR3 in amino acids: CASSPTSGGLLTDTQYF. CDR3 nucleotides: TGTGCCAGCAGCCCCACTAGCGGGGGTCTCCTCACAGATACGCAGTATTTT.

CDR3 sequence: CASSHTGQVSYEQYF. The CDR3 coding sequence is TGTGCCAGCAGCCACACAGGGCAGGTATCCTACGAGCAGTACTTC. The chain recombines TRBV4-2 with TRBJ2-7; maybe TRBD1 (6 bases). The germline gives CDR1 LGHNA, CDR2 YNFKEQ. Between the trimmed V and J ends, which lost 3 bases and 1 base, there was a span of 13 bases. CDR3 size: 15 residues.

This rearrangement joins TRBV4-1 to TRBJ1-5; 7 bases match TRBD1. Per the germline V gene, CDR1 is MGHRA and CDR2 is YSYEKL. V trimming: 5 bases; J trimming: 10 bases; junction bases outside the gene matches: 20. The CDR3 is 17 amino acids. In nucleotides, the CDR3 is TGCGCCAGCAGCGCCCGGGGACAGCTCTTAGCTGCCACACCCCAGCATTTT. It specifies CASSARGQLLAATPQHF.

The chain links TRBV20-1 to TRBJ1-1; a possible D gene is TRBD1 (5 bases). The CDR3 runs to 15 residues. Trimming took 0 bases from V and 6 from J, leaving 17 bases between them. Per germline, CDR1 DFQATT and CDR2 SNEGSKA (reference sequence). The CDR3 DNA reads TGCAGTGCTAGAGATAAGGTAGAGGGAGGGGCTGAAGCTTTCTTT. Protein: CSARDKVEGGAEAFF.

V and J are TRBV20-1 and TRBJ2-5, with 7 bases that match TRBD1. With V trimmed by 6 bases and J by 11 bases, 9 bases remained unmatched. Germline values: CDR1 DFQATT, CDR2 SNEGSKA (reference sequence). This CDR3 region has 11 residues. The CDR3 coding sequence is TGCAGTGCCAAAGACAGGGACGGGCAGTACTTC. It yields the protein CSAKDRDGQYF.

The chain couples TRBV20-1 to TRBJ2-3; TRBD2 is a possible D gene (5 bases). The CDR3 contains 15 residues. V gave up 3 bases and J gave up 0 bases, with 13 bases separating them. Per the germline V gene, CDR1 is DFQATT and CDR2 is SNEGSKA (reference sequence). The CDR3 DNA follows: TGCAGTGCTAGGAGGGATGAGCGGAGCACAGATACGCAGTATTTT. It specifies CSARRDERSTDTQYF.

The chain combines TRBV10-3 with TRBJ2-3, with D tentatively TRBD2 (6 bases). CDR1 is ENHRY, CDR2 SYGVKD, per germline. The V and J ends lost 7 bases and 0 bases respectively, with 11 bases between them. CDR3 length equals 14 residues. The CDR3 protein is CAITRGESTDTQYF. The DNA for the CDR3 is TGTGCCATCACGCGCGGGGAGAGCACAGATACGCAGTATTTT.

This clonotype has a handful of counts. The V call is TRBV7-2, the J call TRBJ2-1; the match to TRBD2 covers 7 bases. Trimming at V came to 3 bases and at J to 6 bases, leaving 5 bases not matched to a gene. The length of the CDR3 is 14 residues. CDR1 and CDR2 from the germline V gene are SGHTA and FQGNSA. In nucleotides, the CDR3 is TGTGCCAGCAGCTTGCCCGGGAGGCGCAATGAGCAGTTCTTC. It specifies CASSLPGRRNEQFF.

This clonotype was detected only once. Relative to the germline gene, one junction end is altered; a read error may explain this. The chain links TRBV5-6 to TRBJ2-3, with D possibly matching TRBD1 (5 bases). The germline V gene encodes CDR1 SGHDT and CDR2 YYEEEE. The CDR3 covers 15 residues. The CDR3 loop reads CASSLTRRFTGTQYF. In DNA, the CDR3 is TGTGCCAGCAGCTTAACGAGACGGTTCACAGGTACGCAGTATTTT. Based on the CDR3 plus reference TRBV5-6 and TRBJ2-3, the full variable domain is DAGVTQSPTHLIKTRGQQVTLRCSPKSGHDTVSWYQQALGQGPQFIFQYYEEEERQRGNFPDRFSGHQFPNYSSELNVNALLLGDSALYLCASSLTRRFTGTQYFGPGTRLTVL.

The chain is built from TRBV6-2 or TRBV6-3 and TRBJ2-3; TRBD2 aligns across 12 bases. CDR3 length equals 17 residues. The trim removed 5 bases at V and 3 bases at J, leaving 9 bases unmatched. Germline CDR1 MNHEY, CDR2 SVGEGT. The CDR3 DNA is TGTGCCAGCAGTATTCCCCGGACTAGCGGGGTAACAGATACGCAGTATTTT. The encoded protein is CASSIPRTSGVTDTQYF.

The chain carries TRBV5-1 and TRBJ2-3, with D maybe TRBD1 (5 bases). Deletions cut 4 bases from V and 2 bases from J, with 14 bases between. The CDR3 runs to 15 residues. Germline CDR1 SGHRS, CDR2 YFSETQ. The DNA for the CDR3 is TGCGCCAGCAGCGCCCTACAGGCGGACACAGATACGCAGTATTTT. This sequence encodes CASSALQADTDTQYF.

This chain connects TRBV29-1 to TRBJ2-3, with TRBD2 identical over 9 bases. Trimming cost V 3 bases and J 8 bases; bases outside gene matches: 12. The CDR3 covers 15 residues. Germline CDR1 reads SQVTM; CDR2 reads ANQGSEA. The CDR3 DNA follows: TGCAGCGTTGACCGACTAGCGGAGAGGACGGGTACGCAGTATTTT. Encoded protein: CSVDRLAERTGTQYF.

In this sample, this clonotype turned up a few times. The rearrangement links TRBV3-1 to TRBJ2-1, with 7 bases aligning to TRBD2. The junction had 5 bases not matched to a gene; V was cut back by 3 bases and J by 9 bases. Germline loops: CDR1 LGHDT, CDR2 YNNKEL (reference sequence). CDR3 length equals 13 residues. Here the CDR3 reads CASSQALAREQFF. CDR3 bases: TGTGCCAGCAGCCAGGCACTAGCGCGTGAGCAGTTCTTC.

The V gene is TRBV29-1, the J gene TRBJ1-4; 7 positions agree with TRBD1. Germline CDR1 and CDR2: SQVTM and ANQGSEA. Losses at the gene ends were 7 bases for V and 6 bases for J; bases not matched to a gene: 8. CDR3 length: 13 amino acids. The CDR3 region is CSGFDREYEKLFF. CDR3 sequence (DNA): TGCAGCGGATTTGACAGGGAGTATGAAAAACTGTTTTTT.

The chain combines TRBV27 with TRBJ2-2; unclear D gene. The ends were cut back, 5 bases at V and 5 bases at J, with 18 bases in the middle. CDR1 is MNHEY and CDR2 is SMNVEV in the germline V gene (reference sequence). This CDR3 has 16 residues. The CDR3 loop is CASSPLLEERTGELFF. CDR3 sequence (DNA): TGTGCCAGCAGTCCCCTGCTCGAGGAAAGAACCGGGGAGCTGTTTTTT.

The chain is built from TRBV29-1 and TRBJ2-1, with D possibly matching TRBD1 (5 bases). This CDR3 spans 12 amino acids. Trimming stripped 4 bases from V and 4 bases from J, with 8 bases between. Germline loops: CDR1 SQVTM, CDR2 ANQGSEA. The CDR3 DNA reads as TGCAGCGTTGTGGCAGGGTACAATGAGCAGTTCTTC. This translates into CSVVAGYNEQFF.

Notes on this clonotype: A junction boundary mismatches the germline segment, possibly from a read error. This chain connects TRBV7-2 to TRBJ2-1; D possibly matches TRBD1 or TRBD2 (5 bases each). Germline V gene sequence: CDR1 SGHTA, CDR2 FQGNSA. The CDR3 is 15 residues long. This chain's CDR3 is CANSLHWGSYNEQFF. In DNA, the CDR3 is TGTGCCAACAGCTTGCACTGGGGGTCCTACAATGAGCAGTTCTTC. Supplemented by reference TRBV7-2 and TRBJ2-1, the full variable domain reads GAGVSQSPSNKVTEKGKDVELRCDPISGHTALYWYRQSLGQGLEFLIYFQGNSAPDKSGLPSDRFSAERTGGSVSTLTIQRTQQEDSAVYLCANSLHWGSYNEQFFGPGTRLTVL.

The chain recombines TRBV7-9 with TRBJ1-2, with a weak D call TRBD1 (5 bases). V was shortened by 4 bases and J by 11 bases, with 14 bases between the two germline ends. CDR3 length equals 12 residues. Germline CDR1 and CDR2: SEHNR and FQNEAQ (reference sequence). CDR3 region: CASSSGPQLYTF. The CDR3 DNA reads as TGTGCCAGCAGCTCGGGACCTCAATTATACACCTTC.

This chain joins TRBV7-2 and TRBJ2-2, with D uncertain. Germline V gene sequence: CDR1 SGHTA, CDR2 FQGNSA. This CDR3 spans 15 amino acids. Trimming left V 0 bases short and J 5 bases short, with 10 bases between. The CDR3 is CASSLAGERTGELFF. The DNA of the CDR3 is TGTGCCAGCAGCTTAGCCGGCGAGAGGACCGGGGAGCTGTTTTTT.

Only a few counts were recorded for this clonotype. DNA of the CDR3: TGCAGTGCTAGGTTGACACTGGATTATCTTTACAATGAGCAGTTCTTC. Amino acids: CSARLTLDYLYNEQFF. This sequence joins TRBV20-1 and TRBJ2-1; no firm D call. V shed 3 bases and J shed 4 bases, with 19 bases lying between them. In germline, CDR1 is DFQATT, CDR2 SNEGSKA (reference sequence). The CDR3 length is 16 residues.

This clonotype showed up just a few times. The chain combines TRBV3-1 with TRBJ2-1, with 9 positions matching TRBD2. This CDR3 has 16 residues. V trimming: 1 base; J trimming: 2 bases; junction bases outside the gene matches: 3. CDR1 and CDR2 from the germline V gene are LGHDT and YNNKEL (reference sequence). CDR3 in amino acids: CASSQGASGAYNEQFF. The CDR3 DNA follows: TGTGCCAGCAGCCAAGGAGCTAGCGGGGCCTACAATGAGCAGTTCTTC.

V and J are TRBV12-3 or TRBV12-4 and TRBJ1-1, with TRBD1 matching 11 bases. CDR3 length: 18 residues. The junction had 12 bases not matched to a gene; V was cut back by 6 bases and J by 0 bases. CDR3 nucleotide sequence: TGTGCCAGCAGCTCCCGGACAGGGGGCGATATTATGAACACTGAAGCTTTCTTT. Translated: CASSSRTGGDIMNTEAFF.

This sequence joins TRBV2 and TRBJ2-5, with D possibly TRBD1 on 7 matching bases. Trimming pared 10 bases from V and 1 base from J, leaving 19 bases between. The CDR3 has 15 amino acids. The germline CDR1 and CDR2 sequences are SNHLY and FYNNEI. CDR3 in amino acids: CAILKTRGAQETQYF. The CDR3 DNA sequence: TGTGCCATCCTTAAAACCAGGGGGGCCCAAGAGACCCAGTACTTC.

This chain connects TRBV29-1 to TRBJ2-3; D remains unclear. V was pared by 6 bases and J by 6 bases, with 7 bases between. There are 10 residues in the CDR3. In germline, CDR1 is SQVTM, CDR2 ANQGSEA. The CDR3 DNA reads TGCAGCGTCTACTCGGATACGCAGTATTTT. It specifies CSVYSDTQYF.

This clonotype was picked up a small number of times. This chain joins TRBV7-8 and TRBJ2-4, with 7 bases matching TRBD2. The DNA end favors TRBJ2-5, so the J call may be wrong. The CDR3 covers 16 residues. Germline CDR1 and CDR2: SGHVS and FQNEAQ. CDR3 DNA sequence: TGTGCCAGCAGCTCGCCGCTCTCGCGGGAGTGGGAGACCCAGTACTTC. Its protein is CASSSPLSREWETQYF.

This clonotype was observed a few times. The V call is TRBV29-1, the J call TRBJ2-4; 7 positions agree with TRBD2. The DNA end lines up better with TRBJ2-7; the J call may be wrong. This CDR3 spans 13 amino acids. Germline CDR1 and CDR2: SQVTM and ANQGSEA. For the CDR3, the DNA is TGCAGCGTTGCCGTCGGACTAGTTTCCGAGCAGTACTTC. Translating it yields CSVAVGLVSEQYF.